This TCR beta chain is from a study of regulatory T cells in long-lasting Graves disease. Looking at the study overall: Graves' cases, newly diagnosed, had used antithyroid drugs under 3 months.

On this clonotype: Its specificity is unknown.

The germline CDR1 and CDR2 sequences are SGHTA and FQGTGA. V lost 5 bases, J lost 5 bases, and 18 bases lay in between. This CDR3 contains 15 residues. Described time point: newly diagnosed GD, antithyroid drugs for less than 3 months. PBMCs were the source of the RNA used for TCR sequencing. As collected, the peripheral blood samples measured approximately 10 milliliters each and went into EDTA tubes. Findings and caveats of the study: Under persistent disease, TRBV28, TRBJ1-2 and TRBJ2-5 were used preferentially.

The TCR beta library used iRepertoire HTBI primers with Arm-PCR amplification of CDR3. Each CDR3 protein gets one entry after TCRdb re-called the multiplex PCR reads with MiXCR. In the table there are 680,000 or so distinct CDR3 sequences, about 16% of which are singletons. This sample was also put to use in a study of T cells in Graves' hyperthyroidism and ophthalmopathy.

The source is a woman aged 30 to 39 with Graves disease. This sequence joins TRBV7-3 and TRBJ2-5, with a possible D match to TRBD2 (5 bases). This material consisted of peripheral blood mononuclear cells (PBMCs), taken at new diagnosis, from a patient treated with antithyroid drugs. In DNA, the CDR3 is TGTGCCAGCAGCCCCCGGGGTGGTGGAGGCGAGACCCAGTACTTC. Translation: CASSPRGGGGETQYF. The complete variable domain, with remaining parts taken from reference TRBV7-3 and TRBJ2-5, reads GAGVSQTPSNKVTEKGKYVELRCDPISGHTALYWYRQSLGQGPEFLIYFQGTGAADDSGLPNDRFFAVRPEGSVSTLKIQRTERGDSAVYLCASSPRGGGGETQYFGPGTRLLVL.